The 21 T cell receptor beta chains reported below all come from one sample, sequenced in a study of cytomegalovirus exposure and HLA in healthy donors (dated by TCRdb to about 2017). Library prep was done by the immunoSEQ multiplex PCR assay. A mixture of 60 forward primers for TCR Vbeta segments and 13 reverse primers for TCR Jbeta segments was used in the multiplex PCR. The immuneACCESS repertoire file appears here via TCRdb, limited to in-frame rearrangements. These files lack a portion of the clones; in checked studies, under half of the deficit traces to unresolved V genes, and the cause of the others is not known. Within this sample are about 120,000 clones, with 65% to 85% of them counted one time only. More than 0.2% of the sample is held by the ten biggest clonotypes. The sample was PBMCs. Receptors were obtained from a man in his forties or fifties in good health and CMV-seronegative.

This clone was observed a handful of times. The CDR3 nucleotides are TGTGCCTGGAGTGTAAATCCGGGGGAAAAACTGTTTTTT. Its protein is CAWSVNPGEKLFF. The chain has TRBV30 and TRBJ1-4; D not resolved. Germline V CDR1 and CDR2: GTSNPN, SVGIG (reference sequence). V dropped 0 bases and J dropped 8 bases, with 10 bases sitting between them. This CDR3 contains 13 residues. The whole variable domain, remainder taken from reference TRBV30 and TRBJ1-4, is SQTIHQWPATLVQPVGSPLSLECTVEGTSNPNLYWYRQAAGRGLQLLFYSVGIGQISSEVPQNLSASRPQDRQFILSSKKLLLSDSGFYLCAWSVNPGEKLFFGSGTQLSVL.

The chain links TRBV10-2 to TRBJ1-2; 7 bases map to TRBD1. Trimming cost V 3 bases and J 4 bases; bases outside gene matches: 8. Germline V gene sequence: CDR1 WSHSY, CDR2 SAAADI. This CDR3 spans 15 amino acids. CDR3 amino acids: CASSEIGRGSYGYTF. In DNA, the CDR3 is TGCGCCAGCAGTGAAATCGGCAGGGGGAGCTATGGCTACACCTTC.

This clone has only one observation. The chain combines TRBV7-8 with TRBJ2-7; perhaps TRBD2 as D (6 bases). Trimming took 5 bases from V and 6 from J, leaving 14 bases between them. CDR1 is SGHVS and CDR2 is FQNEAQ in the germline V gene. The length of the CDR3 is 13 residues. The CDR3 coding sequence is TGTGCCAGCAGCCCTGGTCCGGGGGTCGAGCAGTACTTC. Translated: CASSPGPGVEQYF.

This chain links TRBV30 with TRBJ2-3; 7 bases map to TRBD1. The ends lost 1 base at V and 2 bases at J; junction bases unmatched: 3. The germline V gene has CDR1 GTSNPN and CDR2 SVGIG (reference sequence). The CDR3 covers 14 residues. For the CDR3, the DNA is TGTGCCTGGAGTGACGGACAGGCCACAGATACGCAGTATTTT. Its translation is CAWSDGQATDTQYF.

The chain links TRBV6-1 to TRBJ2-3; 7 nucleotides align to TRBD1. This CDR3 spans 14 amino acids. In germline, CDR1 is MNHNS, CDR2 SASEGT. J was trimmed by 2 bases and V by 7 bases; bases with no gene match: 6. The CDR3 DNA follows: TGTGCCAGCACTCCGGACAGGTACACAGATACGCAGTATTTT. This encodes CASTPDRYTDTQYF.

The count of this clone is one. The V and J genes are TRBV4-3 and TRBJ2-1; the match to TRBD2 covers 8 bases. The length of the CDR3 is 16 residues. The V segment lost 0 bases and the J segment 4 bases; nucleotides outside the gene matches: 5. From germline, CDR1 is LGHNA and CDR2 YSLEER. The CDR3 loop is CASSQEQAGAYNEQFF. In DNA, the CDR3 is TGCGCCAGCAGCCAAGAACAAGCGGGAGCATACAATGAGCAGTTCTTC.

J is TRBJ2-2 and V is TRBV11-1; 11 bases match TRBD2. V dropped 4 bases and J dropped 6; count of bases not matched to a gene: 16. Germline V gene data show CDR1 as SGHAT and CDR2 as FQDESV (reference sequence). The CDR3 length is 19 residues. The CDR3: CASSSETSGRGGYPGELFF. The CDR3 bases are TGTGCCAGCAGCTCGGAAACTAGCGGGAGAGGGGGTTACCCCGGGGAGCTGTTTTTT. The full variable domain, its missing parts supplied by reference TRBV11-1 and TRBJ2-2, is EAEVAQSPRYKITEKSQAVAFWCDPISGHATLYWYRQILGQGPELLVQFQDESVVDDSQLPKDRFSAERLKGVDSTLKIQPAELGDSAMYLCASSSETSGRGGYPGELFFGEGSRLTVL.

The chain employs TRBV7-2 and TRBJ2-1; D gene ambiguous. The germline V and J ends were trimmed by 0 bases and 2 bases, with 11 bases remaining between them. This CDR3 spans 16 amino acids. Germline V gene lookup returns CDR1 SGHTA and CDR2 FQGNSA. The CDR3 DNA reads TGTGCCAGCAGCTTAGCGATAGCTGCCACCTACAATGAGCAGTTCTTC. Protein: CASSLAIAATYNEQFF.

The rearrangement links TRBV10-3 to TRBJ2-1, with unresolved D. CDR1 is ENHRY and CDR2 is SYGVKD in the germline V gene. The V end lost 3 bases, the J end lost 10 bases, and 16 bases lay between the germline ends. This CDR3 comprises 14 residues. The CDR3 DNA sequence: TGTGCCATCAGTGACCCCTCGCGAGGTTGGGAGCAGTTCTTC. This gives the protein CAISDPSRGWEQFF.

The chain employs TRBV7-9 and TRBJ2-1, with 8 bases that match TRBD2. Unmatched junction bases numbered 7, after V lost 5 bases and J lost 4 bases. Germline loops: CDR1 SEHNR, CDR2 FQNEAQ (reference sequence). The CDR3 has 15 amino acids. The chain's CDR3 is CASSVLAGSYNEQFF. The CDR3 DNA is TGTGCCAGCAGCGTCTTAGCGGGATCTTACAATGAGCAGTTCTTC.

This clone was observed a handful of times. The chain recombines TRBV6-1 with TRBJ2-3, with TRBD2 matching 9 bases. V shed 9 bases and J 8 bases; nucleotides not matched to a gene: 12. CDR3 length: 14 amino acids. The V gene's germline CDR1 is MNHNS and CDR2 SASEGT. CDR3 sequence reads: CASEPGLAPGTQYF. CDR3 coding DNA: TGTGCCAGTGAACCGGGACTAGCTCCAGGTACGCAGTATTTT.

CDR3: CASSPDRLQSRDTQYF. DNA for the CDR3: TGCGCCAGCAGCCCGGACAGGCTACAGAGTAGGGATACGCAGTATTTT. The V and J genes are TRBV5-1 and TRBJ2-3; TRBD1 matches at 7 bases. Trimming at V came to 4 bases and at J to 6 bases, leaving 14 bases not matched to a gene. CDR1 is SGHRS and CDR2 is YFSETQ in the germline V gene. The CDR3 runs 16 residues.

A few counts support this clone. This chain connects TRBV5-1 to TRBJ1-3, with a possible D match to TRBD1 (5 bases). CDR1 is SGHRS, CDR2 YFSETQ, per germline. CDR3 length: 16 amino acids. The V gene lost 1 base and the J gene lost 0 bases, with 11 bases spanning the gap. CDR3 in amino acids: CASSLTGSLSGNTIYF. CDR3 DNA sequence: TGCGCCAGCAGCTTGACAGGCAGCCTCTCTGGAAACACCATATATTTT. Drawing the rest from reference TRBV5-1 and TRBJ1-3, the complete variable domain is KAGVTQTPRYLIKTRGQQVTLSCSPISGHRSVSWYQQTPGQGLQFLFEYFSETQRNKGNFPGRFSGRQFSNSRSEMNVSTLELGDSALYLCASSLTGSLSGNTIYFGEGSWLTVV.

This clone turned up a few times. The rearrangement uses TRBV2 and TRBJ1-2; D is possibly TRBD1 (6 bases). V lost 11 bases to trimming and J lost 4 bases, with 20 bases between them. Germline CDR1 is SNHLY and CDR2 is FYNNEI. The CDR3 contains 14 residues. The CDR3 DNA sequence: TGTGCCGGAAAACTCTACAGGGATGGCTATGGCTACACCTTC. Its protein product is CAGKLYRDGYGYTF.

This chain links TRBV7-3 with TRBJ1-4; D is undetermined. The germline V gene has CDR1 SGHTA and CDR2 FQGTGA. V was clipped by 0 bases and J by 0 bases, with 5 bases between them. CDR3 length equals 15 residues. DNA of the CDR3: TGTGCCAGCAGCTTAACGCCAGCAACTAATGAAAAACTGTTTTTT. Amino acid sequence: CASSLTPATNEKLFF.

The chain couples TRBV5-1 to TRBJ1-4; the D gene is possibly TRBD1 (5 bases). The ends were cut back, 0 bases at V and 0 bases at J, with 6 bases in the middle. This CDR3 has 15 amino acids. Germline V CDR1 and CDR2: SGHRS, YFSETQ. Here the CDR3 DNA reads TGCGCCAGCAGCTTGGAGGGGCCAACTAATGAAAAACTGTTTTTT. Translating gives CASSLEGPTNEKLFF.

This chain joins TRBV5-6 and TRBJ1-6; TRBD1 agrees at 9 bases. The CDR3 is 15 amino acids. The V and J ends lost 4 bases and 9 bases, in that order; junction bases with no gene match: 8. Germline CDR1 is SGHDT and CDR2 is YYEEEE. CDR3 nucleotides: TGTGCCAGCAGCCTAGGACAGGGGAAGGGTTCACCCCTCCACTTT. This codes for CASSLGQGKGSPLHF.

Written as DNA, the CDR3 is TGTGCCAGCAGTACCCCCGGGGGGGCGGCGAACACTGAAGCTTTCTTT. This gives the protein CASSTPGGAANTEAFF. V gene TRBV27 combines with J gene TRBJ1-1, with D possibly TRBD1 on 6 matching bases. Germline CDR1 and CDR2: MNHEY and SMNVEV (reference sequence). Between the trimmed V and J ends, which lost 5 bases and 1 base, there was a span of 17 bases. The CDR3 covers 16 residues.

The rearrangement links TRBV27 to TRBJ1-4; tentative D call: TRBD1 (5 bases). The CDR3 loop spans 15 amino acids. Germline CDR1 reads MNHEY; CDR2 reads SMNVEV (reference sequence). V was trimmed by 3 bases and J by 3 bases, leaving 11 bases between them. The CDR3 loop is CASSFGGWPNEKLFF. CDR3 nucleotide sequence: TGTGCCAGCAGTTTTGGGGGGTGGCCTAATGAAAAACTGTTTTTT.

The chain uses TRBV11-1 and TRBJ1-6, with a possible D match to TRBD1 (5 bases). The germline CDR1 and CDR2 sequences are SGHAT and FQDESV (reference sequence). The length of the CDR3 is 15 residues. V lost 2 bases, J lost 6 bases, and 11 bases lay in between. The DNA of the CDR3 is TGTGCCAGCAGCTTACGACAGTCGACTAATTCACCCCTCCACTTT. It specifies CASSLRQSTNSPLHF.

This chain links TRBV5-5 with TRBJ2-7, with a weak D call TRBD1 (6 bases). V was pared by 4 bases and J by 3 bases, with 8 bases between. Germline loops: CDR1 SGHKS, CDR2 YYEKEE (reference sequence). The CDR3 is made up of 12 amino acids. In nucleotides, the CDR3 is TGTGCCAGCAGCCGGGACATCTACGAGCAGTACTTC. It translates to CASSRDIYEQYF.